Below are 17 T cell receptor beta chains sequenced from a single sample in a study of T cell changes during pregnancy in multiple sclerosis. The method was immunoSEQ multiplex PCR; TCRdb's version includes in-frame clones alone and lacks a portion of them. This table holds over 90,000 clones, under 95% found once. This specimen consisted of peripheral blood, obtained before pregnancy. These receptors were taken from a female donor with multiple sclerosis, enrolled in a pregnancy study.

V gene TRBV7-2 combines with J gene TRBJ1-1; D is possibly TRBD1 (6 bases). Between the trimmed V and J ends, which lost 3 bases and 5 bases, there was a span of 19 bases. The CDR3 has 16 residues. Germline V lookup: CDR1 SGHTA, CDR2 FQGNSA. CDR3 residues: CASSFEDGGAKTEAFF. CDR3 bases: TGTGCCAGCAGCTTCGAGGACGGGGGGGCGAAAACTGAAGCTTTCTTT.

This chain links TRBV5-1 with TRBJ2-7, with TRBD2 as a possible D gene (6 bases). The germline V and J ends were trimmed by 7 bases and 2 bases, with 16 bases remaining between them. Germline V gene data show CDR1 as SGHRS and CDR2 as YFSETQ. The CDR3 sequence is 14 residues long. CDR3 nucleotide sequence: TGCGCCAGCTCCCAGGAGGGTTCCCCCTACGAGCAGTACTTC. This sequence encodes CASSQEGSPYEQYF.

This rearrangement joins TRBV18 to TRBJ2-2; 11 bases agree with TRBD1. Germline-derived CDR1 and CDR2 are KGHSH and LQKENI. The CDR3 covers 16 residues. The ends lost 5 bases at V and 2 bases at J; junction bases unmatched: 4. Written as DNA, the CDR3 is TGTGCCAGCTCAACGGACAGGGGGCAAAACACCGGGGAGCTGTTTTTT. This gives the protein CASSTDRGQNTGELFF.

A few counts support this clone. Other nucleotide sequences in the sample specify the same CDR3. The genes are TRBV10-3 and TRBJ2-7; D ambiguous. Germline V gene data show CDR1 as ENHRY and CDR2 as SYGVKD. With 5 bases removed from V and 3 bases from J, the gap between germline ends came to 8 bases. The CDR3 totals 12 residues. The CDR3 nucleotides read TGTGCCATCAGTTCTAGACGCTACGAGCAGTACTTC. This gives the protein CAISSRRYEQYF.

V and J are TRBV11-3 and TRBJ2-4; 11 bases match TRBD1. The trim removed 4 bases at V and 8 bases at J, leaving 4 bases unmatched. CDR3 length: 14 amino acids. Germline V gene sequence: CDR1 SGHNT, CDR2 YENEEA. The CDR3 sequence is CASSSPGQGDIQYF. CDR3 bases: TGTGCCAGCAGCTCCCCGGGACAGGGGGACATTCAGTACTTC.

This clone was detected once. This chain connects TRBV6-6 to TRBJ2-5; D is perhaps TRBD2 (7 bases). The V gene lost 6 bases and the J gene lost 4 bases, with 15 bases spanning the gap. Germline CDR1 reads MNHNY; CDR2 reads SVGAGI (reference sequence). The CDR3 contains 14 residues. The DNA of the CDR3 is TGTGCCAGCAGGCCAACGGGGGGCGGAGAGACCCAGTACTTC. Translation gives CASRPTGGGETQYF.

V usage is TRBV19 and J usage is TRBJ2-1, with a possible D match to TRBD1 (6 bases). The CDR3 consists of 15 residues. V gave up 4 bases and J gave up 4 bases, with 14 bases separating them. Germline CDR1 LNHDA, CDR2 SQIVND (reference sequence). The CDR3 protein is CASSTRQVKYNEQFF. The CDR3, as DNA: TGTGCCAGTAGTACCCGACAGGTCAAGTACAATGAGCAGTTCTTC. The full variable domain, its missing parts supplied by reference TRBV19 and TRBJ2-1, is DGGITQSPKYLFRKEGQNVTLSCEQNLNHDAMYWYRQDPGQGLRLIYYSQIVNDFQKGDIAEGYSVSREKKESFPLTVTSAQKNPTAFYLCASSTRQVKYNEQFFGPGTRLTVL.

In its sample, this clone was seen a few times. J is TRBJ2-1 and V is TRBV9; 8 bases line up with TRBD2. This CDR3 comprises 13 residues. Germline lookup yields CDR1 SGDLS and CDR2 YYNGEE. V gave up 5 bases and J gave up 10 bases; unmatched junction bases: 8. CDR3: CASRSSGTQEQFF. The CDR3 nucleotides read TGTGCCAGCAGGAGTAGCGGGACACAGGAGCAGTTCTTC.

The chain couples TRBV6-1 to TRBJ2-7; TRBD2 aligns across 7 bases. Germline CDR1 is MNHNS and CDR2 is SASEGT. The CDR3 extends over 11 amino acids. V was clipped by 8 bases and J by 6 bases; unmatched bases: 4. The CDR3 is CASAWTSEQYF. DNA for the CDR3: TGTGCCAGCGCCTGGACTAGCGAGCAGTACTTC.

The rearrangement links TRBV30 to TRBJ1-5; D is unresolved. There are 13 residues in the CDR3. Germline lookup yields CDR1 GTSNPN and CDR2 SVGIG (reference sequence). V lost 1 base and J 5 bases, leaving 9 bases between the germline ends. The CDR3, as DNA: TGTGCCTGGAGTGGAGGGAGGGATCAGCCCCAGCATTTT. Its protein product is CAWSGGRDQPQHF.

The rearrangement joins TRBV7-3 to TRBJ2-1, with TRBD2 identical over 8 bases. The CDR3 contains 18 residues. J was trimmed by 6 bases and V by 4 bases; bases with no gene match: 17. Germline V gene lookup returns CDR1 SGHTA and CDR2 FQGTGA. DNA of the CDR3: TGTGCCAGCAGCTCCCCCCCTGGGCTAGCGGGTCCCTCCAATGAGCAGTTCTTC. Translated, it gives CASSSPPGLAGPSNEQFF.

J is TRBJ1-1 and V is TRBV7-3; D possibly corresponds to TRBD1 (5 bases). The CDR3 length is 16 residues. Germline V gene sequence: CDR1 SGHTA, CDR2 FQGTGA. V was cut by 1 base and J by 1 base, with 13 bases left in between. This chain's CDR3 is CASSLKRAGTNTEAFF. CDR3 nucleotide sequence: TGTGCCAGCAGCTTAAAGCGGGCAGGGACGAACACTGAAGCTTTCTTT.

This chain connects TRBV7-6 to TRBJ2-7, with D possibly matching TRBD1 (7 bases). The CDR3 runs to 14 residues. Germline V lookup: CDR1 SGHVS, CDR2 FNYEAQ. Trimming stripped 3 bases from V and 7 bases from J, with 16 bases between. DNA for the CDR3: TGTGCCAGCAGCTTTGGGACAGAGGAGGGGGAGCAGTACTTC. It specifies CASSFGTEEGEQYF.

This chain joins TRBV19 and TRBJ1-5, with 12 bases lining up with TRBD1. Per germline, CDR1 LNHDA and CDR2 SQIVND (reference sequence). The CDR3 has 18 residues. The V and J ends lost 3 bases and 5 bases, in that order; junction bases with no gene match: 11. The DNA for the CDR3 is TGTGCCAGTAGTATGCGCGCGACCGGGACAGGGGGCGATCAGCCCCAGCATTTT. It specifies CASSMRATGTGGDQPQHF.

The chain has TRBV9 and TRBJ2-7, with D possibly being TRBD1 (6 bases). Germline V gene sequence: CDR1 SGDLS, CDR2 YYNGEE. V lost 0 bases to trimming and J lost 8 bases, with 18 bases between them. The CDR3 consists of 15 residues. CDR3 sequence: CASSVVAGASVQQYF. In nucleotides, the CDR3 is TGTGCCAGCAGCGTAGTCGCAGGGGCCTCGGTTCAGCAGTACTTC.

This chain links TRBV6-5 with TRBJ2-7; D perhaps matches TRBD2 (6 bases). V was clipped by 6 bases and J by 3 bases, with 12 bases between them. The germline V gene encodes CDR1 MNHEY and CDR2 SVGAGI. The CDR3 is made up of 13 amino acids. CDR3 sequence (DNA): TGTGCCAGCAGCTATGGGACTTTCTACGAGCAGTACTTC. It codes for CASSYGTFYEQYF.

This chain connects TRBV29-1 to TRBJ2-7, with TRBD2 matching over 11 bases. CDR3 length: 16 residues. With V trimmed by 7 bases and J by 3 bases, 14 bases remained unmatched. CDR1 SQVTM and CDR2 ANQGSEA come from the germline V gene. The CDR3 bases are TGCAGCGCTGACCTCCTTGGGACTAGCGGATTCTACGAGCAGTACTTC. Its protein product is CSADLLGTSGFYEQYF.